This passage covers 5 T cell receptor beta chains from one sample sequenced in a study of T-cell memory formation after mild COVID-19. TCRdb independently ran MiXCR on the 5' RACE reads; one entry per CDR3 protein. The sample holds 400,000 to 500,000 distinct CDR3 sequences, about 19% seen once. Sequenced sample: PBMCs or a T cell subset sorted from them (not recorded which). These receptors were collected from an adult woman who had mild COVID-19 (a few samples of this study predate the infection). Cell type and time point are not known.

This CDR3 reads CASSTSWGGELFF. For the CDR3, the DNA is TGTGCCAGCAGCACCTCGTGGGGCGGGGAGCTGTTTTTT. This chain links TRBV5-5 with TRBJ2-2; D call uncertain. The germline V gene encodes CDR1 SGHKS and CDR2 YYEKEE (reference sequence). The germline V and J ends were trimmed by 4 bases and 7 bases, with 11 bases remaining between them. The CDR3 covers 13 residues.

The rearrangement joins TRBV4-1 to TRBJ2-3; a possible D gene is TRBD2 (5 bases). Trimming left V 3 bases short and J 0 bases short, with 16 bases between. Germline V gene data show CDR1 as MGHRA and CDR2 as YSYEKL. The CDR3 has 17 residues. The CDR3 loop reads CASSQRESGDSTDTQYF. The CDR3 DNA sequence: TGCGCCAGCAGCCAGAGAGAGTCCGGGGATAGCACAGATACGCAGTATTTT.

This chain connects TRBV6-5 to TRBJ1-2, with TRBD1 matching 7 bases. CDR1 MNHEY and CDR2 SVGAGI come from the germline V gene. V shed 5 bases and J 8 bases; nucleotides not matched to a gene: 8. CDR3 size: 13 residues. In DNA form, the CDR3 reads TGTGCCAGCAGTAGACAGGGAGAGGGGGGCTACACCTTC. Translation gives CASSRQGEGGYTF.

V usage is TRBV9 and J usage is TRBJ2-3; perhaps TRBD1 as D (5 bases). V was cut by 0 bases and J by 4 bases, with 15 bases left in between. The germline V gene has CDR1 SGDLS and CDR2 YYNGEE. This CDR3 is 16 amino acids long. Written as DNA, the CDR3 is TGTGCCAGCAGCGTAGGATCAGGGTTCAGTGCAGATACGCAGTATTTT. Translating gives CASSVGSGFSADTQYF.

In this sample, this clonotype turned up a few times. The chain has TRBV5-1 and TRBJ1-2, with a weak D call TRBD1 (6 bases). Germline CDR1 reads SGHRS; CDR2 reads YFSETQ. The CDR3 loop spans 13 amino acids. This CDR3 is CPGTGEGGVGYTF. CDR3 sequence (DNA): TGCCCAGGAACGGGAGAAGGGGGAGTAGGCTACACCTTC.